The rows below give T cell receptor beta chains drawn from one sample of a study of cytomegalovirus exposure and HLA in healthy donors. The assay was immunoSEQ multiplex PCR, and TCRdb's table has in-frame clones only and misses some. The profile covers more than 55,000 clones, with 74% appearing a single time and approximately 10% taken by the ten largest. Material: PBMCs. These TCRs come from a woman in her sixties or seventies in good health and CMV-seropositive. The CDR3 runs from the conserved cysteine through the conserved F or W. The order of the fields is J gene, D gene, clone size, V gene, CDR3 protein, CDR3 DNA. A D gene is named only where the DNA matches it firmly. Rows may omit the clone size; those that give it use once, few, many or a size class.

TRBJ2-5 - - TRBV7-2 CASSSRGAQETQYF TGTGCCAGCAGCTCCCGGGGGGCTCAAGAGACCCAGTACTTC
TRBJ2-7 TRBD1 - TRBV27 CASSPNQQGTEYEQYF TGTGCCAGCAGTCCCAATCAACAGGGGACGGAATACGAGCAGTACTTC
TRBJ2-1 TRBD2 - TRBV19 CASSMWGLAGEGSYNEQFF TGTGCCAGTAGTATGTGGGGACTAGCGGGAGAAGGGTCCTACAATGAGCAGTTCTTC
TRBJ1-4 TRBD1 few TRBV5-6 CASSLIRGRSSEKLFF TGTGCCAGCAGCTTGATAAGGGGGCGTTCGAGTGAAAAACTGTTTTTT
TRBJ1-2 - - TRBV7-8 CASSLGAGPYGYTF TGTGCCAGCAGCTTAGGGGCAGGGCCCTATGGCTACACCTTC
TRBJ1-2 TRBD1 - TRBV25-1 CASSDRHRGLGIYGYTF TGTGCCAGCAGTGACCGTCACAGGGGGCTGGGGATCTATGGCTACACCTTC
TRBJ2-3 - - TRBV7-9 CASSLVADTQYF TGTGCCAGCAGTCTAGTGGCAGATACGCAGTATTTT
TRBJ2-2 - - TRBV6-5 CASSIANTGELFF TGTGCCAGCAGTATAGCGAACACCGGGGAGCTGTTTTTT
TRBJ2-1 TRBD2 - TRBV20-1 CSALAGIEQFF TGCAGTGCTCTAGCGGGGATTGAGCAGTTCTTC
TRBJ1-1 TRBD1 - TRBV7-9 CASSGQGMTAEAFF TGTGCCAGCAGCGGACAGGGGATGACGGCTGAAGCTTTCTTT
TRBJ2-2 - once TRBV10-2 CASSRRVAATNTGELFF TGCGCCAGCAGTCGGCGCGTAGCGGCCACCAACACCGGGGAGCTGTTTTTT
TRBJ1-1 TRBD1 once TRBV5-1 CASSLKEGATTEAFF TGCGCCAGCAGCTTGAAAGAGGGGGCGACCACTGAAGCTTTCTTT
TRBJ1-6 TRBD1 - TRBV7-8 CASTTDRDRAVPLHF TGTGCCAGCACTACTGACCGGGACAGGGCGGTCCCCCTCCACTTT
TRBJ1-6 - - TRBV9 CASSDESRGNNSPLHF TGTGCCAGCAGCGACGAAAGTCGAGGGAACAATTCACCCCTCCACTTT
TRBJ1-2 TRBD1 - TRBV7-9 CASSSGQDPRGYTF TGTGCCAGCAGCTCCGGACAGGACCCTCGCGGCTACACCTTC
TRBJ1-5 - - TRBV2 CASSEGGGNQPQHF TGTGCCAGCAGTGAAGGAGGCGGAAATCAGCCCCAGCATTTT
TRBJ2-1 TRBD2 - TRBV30 CAWFSPPGGRNEQFF TGTGCCTGGTTCTCGCCCCCGGGAGGGCGGAATGAGCAGTTCTTC
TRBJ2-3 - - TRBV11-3 CASSLQGSAADTQYF TGTGCCAGCAGCTTACAGGGGAGTGCGGCAGATACGCAGTATTTT
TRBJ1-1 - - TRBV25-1 CASSETLDNPRAFF TGTGCCAGCAGTGAAACCTTGGATAACCCTAGAGCTTTCTTT
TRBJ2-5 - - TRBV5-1 CASSGAAGPGGAQYF TGCGCCAGCAGCGGCGCGGCAGGGCCCGGAGGGGCCCAGTACTTC
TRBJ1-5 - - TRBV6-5 CASSQRGFNQPQHF TGTGCCAGCAGCCAACGGGGTTTTAATCAGCCCCAGCATTTT
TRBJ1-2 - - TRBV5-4 CASNGGKGIDYGYTF TGTGCCAGCAACGGGGGGAAAGGGATCGACTATGGCTACACCTTC
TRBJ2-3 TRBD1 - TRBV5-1 CASSHAGGFSTDTQYF TGCGCCAGCAGCCATGCAGGGGGATTTAGCACAGATACGCAGTATTTT
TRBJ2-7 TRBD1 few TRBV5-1 CASSLGPGGSTFYEQYF TGCGCCAGCAGCTTAGGTCCAGGGGGCTCGACTTTTTACGAGCAGTACTTC
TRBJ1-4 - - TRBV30 CALDRGDEKLFF TGTGCCTTGGACAGAGGGGATGAAAAACTGTTTTTT
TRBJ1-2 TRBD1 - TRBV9 CASSSSQGGGYTF TGTGCCAGCAGCTCATCTCAGGGGGGCGGCTACACCTTC
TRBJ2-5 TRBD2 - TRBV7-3 CASSRTSGGGETQYF TGTGCCAGCAGCCGGACTAGCGGGGGGGGCGAGACCCAGTACTTC
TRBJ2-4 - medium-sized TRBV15 CATSRLVENIQYF TGTGCCACCAGCCGGTTAGTGGAAAACATTCAGTACTTC
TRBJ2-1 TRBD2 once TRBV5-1 CASSAGLGIDNEQFF TGCGCCAGCAGCGCGGGACTAGGTATCGACAATGAGCAGTTCTTC
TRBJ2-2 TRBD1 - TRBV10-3 CASDRGNTGELFF TGTGCCAGTGACAGGGGGAACACCGGGGAGCTGTTTTTT
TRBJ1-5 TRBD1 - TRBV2 CASSVRRGSQPQHF TGTGCCAGCAGTGTCCGCAGGGGGTCTCAGCCCCAGCATTTT
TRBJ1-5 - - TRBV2 CASSEARAAGQPQHF TGTGCCAGCAGTGAAGCCAGGGCCGCGGGGCAGCCCCAGCATTTT
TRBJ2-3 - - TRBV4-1 CASSRMNRVAKADTQYF TGCGCCAGCAGCCGGATGAACAGGGTCGCTAAGGCAGATACGCAGTATTTT
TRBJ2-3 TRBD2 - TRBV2 CASSIGGARRDTQYF TGTGCCAGCAGTATCGGGGGGGCCCGCAGGGATACGCAGTATTTT
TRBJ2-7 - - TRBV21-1 CASSKYRDEQYF TGTGCCAGCAGCAAATACCGGGACGAGCAGTACTTC
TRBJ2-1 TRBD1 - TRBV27 CASSLSAGTGYEQFF TGTGCCAGCAGTTTATCCGCCGGGACAGGGTATGAGCAGTTCTTC
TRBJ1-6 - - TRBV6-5 CASRSPGYSPLHF TGTGCCAGCAGGAGTCCAGGGTATTCACCCCTCCACTTT
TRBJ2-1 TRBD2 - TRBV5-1 CASSPLAGEVNEQFF TGCGCCAGCAGCCCACTAGCGGGAGAGGTGAATGAGCAGTTCTTC
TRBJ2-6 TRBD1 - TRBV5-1 CASSRTGGFPGANVLTF TGCGCCAGCAGCCGGACAGGGGGCTTCCCTGGGGCCAACGTCCTGACTTTC
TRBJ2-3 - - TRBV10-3 CAISAPSGEVTDTQYF TGTGCCATCAGTGCCCCCTCGGGGGAGGTCACAGATACGCAGTATTTT
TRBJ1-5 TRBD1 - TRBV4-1 CASSLDRLYQPQHF TGCGCCAGCAGCTTGGACAGGTTATATCAGCCCCAGCATTTT
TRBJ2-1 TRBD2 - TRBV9 CASSERAGTYNEQFF TGTGCCAGCAGCGAGAGAGCGGGGACCTACAATGAGCAGTTCTTC
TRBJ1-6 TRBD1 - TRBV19 CASSRQGQGIGSPLHF TGTGCCAGTAGCCGACAAGGACAGGGGATTGGATCACCCCTCCACTTT
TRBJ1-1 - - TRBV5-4 CASSSDSNTEAFF TGTGCCAGCAGCTCAGACAGTAACACTGAAGCTTTCTTT
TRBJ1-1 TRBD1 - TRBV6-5 CASSGDRGTTEAFF TGTGCCAGCAGTGGGGACAGGGGGACCACTGAAGCTTTCTTT